This paragraph covers one T cell receptor (beta chain) sequence. Its antigen is not identified. These data originate in a study of T cells in Graves' hyperthyroidism and ophthalmopathy. In the study overall: Peripheral blood specimens were obtained at initial diagnosis, prior to any treatment. Overall study findings and caveats: Ophthalmopathy onset followed model prediction by a median approximately six months. Appearing also in blood were most of the thyroid clonotypes expanded above 0.001.

The CDR3 runs to 16 residues. Losses at the gene ends were 0 bases for V and 1 base for J; bases not matched to a gene: 6. Germline loops: CDR1 SGHRS, CDR2 YFSETQ. The hyperthyroidism patients had all been newly diagnosed, and their disease duration was under 2 months. Their ages ranged from 18 to 65 years. TCR beta CDR3 sequences were amplified from RNA transcripts. Using the HTBI primer set, a first-round RT-PCR was run on the TCR CDR3. Using its own MiXCR run on the multiplex PCR reads, TCRdb lists one record per CDR3 protein. The sample lists about 580,000 distinct CDR3 sequences, more than 11% occurring once.

V is TRBV5-1 and J is TRBJ2-7; the match to TRBD2 covers 8 bases. The TCR originated in a woman aged 30 to 39 with Graves' hyperthyroidism that later progressed to Graves' ophthalmopathy. The sequencing input was blood. CDR3 loop: CASSLGTSGPSYEQYF. Here the CDR3 DNA reads TGCGCCAGCAGCTTGGGAACTAGCGGCCCATCCTACGAGCAGTACTTC.